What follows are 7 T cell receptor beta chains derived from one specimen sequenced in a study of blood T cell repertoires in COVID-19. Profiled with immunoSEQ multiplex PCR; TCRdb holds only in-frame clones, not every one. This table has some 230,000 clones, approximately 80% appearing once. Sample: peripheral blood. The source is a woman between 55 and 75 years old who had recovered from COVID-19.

CDR3 region: CASSVAPVASGSTDTQYF. Here the CDR3 DNA reads TGTGCCAGCAGCGTAGCCCCTGTGGCTAGCGGGAGCACAGATACGCAGTATTTT. This sequence joins TRBV9 and TRBJ2-3; TRBD2 matches at 8 bases. After removal of 0 bases from V and 0 bases from J, the junction contained 9 bases not matched to a gene. The CDR3 spans 18 residues. The germline V gene encodes CDR1 SGDLS and CDR2 YYNGEE.

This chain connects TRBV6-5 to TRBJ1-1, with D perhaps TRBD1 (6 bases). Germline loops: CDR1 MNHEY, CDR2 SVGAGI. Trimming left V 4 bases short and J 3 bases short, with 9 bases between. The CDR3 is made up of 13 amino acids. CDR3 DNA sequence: TGTGCCAGCAGTTCCACAGGGTACACTGAAGCTTTCTTT. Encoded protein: CASSSTGYTEAFF.

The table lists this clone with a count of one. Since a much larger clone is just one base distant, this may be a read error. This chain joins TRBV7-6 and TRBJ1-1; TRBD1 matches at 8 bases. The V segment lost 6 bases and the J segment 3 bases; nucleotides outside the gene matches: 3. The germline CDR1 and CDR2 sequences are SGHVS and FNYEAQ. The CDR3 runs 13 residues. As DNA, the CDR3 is TGTGCCAGCAGTCAACAGGGGGACACTGAAGCTTTCTTT. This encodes CASSQQGDTEAFF.

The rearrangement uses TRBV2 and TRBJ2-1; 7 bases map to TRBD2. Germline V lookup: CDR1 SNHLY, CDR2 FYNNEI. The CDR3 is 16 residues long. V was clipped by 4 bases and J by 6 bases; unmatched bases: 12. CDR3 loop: CASSVSLAAVSNEQFF. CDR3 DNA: TGTGCCAGCAGTGTCAGTCTAGCGGCTGTCAGCAATGAGCAGTTCTTC.

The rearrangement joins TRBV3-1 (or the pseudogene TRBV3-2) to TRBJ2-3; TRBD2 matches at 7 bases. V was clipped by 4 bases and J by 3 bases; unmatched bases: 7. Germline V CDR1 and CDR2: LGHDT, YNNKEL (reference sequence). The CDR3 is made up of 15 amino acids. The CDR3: CASSRPGLRTDTQYF. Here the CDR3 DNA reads TGTGCCAGCAGCCGACCGGGACTAAGAACAGATACGCAGTATTTT.

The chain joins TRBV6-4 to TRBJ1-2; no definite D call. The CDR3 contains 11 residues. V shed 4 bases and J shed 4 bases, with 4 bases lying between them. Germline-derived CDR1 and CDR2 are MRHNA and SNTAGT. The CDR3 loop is CASSAGYGYTF. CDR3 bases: TGTGCCAGCAGTGCCGGCTATGGCTACACCTTC.

CDR3 region: CASSPPGVITYNEQFF. The CDR3 nucleotides read TGTGCCAGCAGCCCCCCGGGGGTTATCACCTACAATGAGCAGTTCTTC. This chain connects TRBV5-8 to TRBJ2-1; tentative D call: TRBD2 (6 bases). CDR1 and CDR2 from the germline V gene are SGHTS and YDEGEE. The CDR3 has 16 residues. V was shortened by 4 bases and J by 2 bases, with 16 bases between the two germline ends.